The entry below describes one T cell receptor beta chain. The antigen is undetermined. Generated by immunoSEQ multiplex PCR, the TCRdb table keeps only in-frame clones and is missing some. The sample includes about 180,000 clones, about nine tenths seen only once; the top ten take approximately 1.9%. V gave up 1 base and J gave up 0 bases, with 18 bases separating them. The CDR3 is made up of 18 amino acids. Germline loops: CDR1 LNHNV, CDR2 YYDKDF (reference sequence). The sample is drawn from a study of T cell responses to AZD1222 COVID-19 vaccine. Study-wide findings and caveats: A mostly white British donor set with more females was recruited, and clonal diversity was possibly underestimated.

This chain connects TRBV15 to TRBJ2-5; D is possibly TRBD2 (6 bases). The starting material was peripheral blood, obtained 28 days after the second AZD1222 dose. This sequence was found in an adult who received the AZD1222 COVID-19 vaccine. DNA of the CDR3: TGTGCCACCAGCAGAGCCTCCGTGGGAGCGGGCGACCAAGAGACCCAGTACTTC. This translates into CATSRASVGAGDQETQYF.